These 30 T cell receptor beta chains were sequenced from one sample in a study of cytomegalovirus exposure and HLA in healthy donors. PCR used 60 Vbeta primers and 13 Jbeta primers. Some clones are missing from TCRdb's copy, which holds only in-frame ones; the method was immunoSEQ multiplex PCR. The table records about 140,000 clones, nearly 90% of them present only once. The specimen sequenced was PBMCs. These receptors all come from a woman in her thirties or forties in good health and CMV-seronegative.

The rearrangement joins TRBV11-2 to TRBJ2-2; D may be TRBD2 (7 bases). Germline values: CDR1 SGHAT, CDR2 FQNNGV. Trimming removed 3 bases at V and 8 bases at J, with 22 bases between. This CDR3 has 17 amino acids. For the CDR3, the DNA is TGTGCCAGCAGCTTTAGGGGGGGGTGGACCTCTAGAGGGGAGCTGTTTTTT. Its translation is CASSFRGGWTSRGELFF.

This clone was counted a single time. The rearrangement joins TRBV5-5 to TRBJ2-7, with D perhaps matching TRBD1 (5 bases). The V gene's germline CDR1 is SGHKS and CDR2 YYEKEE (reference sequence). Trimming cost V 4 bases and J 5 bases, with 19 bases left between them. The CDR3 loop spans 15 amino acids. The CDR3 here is CASSQVGAGFNEQYF. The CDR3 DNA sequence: TGTGCCAGCAGCCAGGTAGGGGCAGGGTTTAACGAGCAGTACTTC.

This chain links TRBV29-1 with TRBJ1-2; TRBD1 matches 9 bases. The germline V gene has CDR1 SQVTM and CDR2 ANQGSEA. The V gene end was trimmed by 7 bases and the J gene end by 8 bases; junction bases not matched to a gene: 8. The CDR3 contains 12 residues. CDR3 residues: CSGGQGPEGYTF. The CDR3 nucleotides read TGCAGCGGGGGACAGGGCCCCGAGGGCTACACCTTC.

This chain's CDR3 is CASSLVAGPTEAFF. DNA of the CDR3: TGTGCCAGCAGCTTAGTCGCAGGGCCGACTGAAGCTTTCTTT. This chain joins TRBV7-8 and TRBJ1-1; perhaps TRBD1 as D (5 bases). In germline, CDR1 is SGHVS, CDR2 FQNEAQ. V lost 1 base, J lost 5 bases, and 11 bases lay in between. The CDR3 covers 14 residues.

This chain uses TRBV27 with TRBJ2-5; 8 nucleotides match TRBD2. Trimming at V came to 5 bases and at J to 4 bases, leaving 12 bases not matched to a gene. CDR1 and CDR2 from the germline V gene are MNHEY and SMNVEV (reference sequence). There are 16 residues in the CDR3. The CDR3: CASSIGLAPTPETQYF. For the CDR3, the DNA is TGTGCCAGCAGTATCGGACTAGCCCCTACCCCAGAGACCCAGTACTTC.

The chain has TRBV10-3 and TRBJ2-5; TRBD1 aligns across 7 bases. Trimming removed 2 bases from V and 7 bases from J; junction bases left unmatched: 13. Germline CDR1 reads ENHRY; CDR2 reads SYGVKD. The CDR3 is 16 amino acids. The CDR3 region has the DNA TGTGCCATCAGTGAGGGACAGGCGTTAAGAGGTGGGACCCAGTACTTC. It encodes CAISEGQALRGGTQYF.

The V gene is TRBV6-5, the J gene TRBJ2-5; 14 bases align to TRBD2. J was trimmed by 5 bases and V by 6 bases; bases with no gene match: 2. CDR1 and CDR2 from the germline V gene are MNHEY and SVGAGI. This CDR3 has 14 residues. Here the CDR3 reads CASSRLAGGETQYF. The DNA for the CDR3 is TGTGCCAGCAGCCGACTAGCGGGAGGGGAGACCCAGTACTTC.

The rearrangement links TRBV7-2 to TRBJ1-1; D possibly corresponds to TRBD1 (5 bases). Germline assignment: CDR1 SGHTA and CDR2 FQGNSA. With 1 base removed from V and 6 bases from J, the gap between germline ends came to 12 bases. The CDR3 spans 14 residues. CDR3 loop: CASSLGGLRPEAFF. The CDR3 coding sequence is TGTGCCAGCAGCTTAGGGGGACTCAGACCTGAAGCTTTCTTT.

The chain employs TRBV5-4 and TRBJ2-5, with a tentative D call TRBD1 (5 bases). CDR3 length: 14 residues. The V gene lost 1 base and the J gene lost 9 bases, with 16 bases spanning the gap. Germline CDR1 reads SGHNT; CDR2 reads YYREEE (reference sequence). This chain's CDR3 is CASSLLGGLGAQYF. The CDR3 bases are TGTGCCAGCAGCTTGTTAGGCGGCTTAGGGGCCCAGTACTTC. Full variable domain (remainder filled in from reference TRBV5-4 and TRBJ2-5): ETGVTQSPTHLIKTRGQQVTLRCSSQSGHNTVSWYQQALGQGPQFIFQYYREEENGRGNFPPRFSGLQFPNYSSELNVNALELDDSALYLCASSLLGGLGAQYFGPGTRLLVL.

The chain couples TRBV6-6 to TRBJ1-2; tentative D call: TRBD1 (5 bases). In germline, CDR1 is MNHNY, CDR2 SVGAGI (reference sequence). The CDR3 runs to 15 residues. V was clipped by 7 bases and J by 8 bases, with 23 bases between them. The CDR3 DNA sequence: TGTGCCAGCAACTTACAGGCAGGCGACCGTCTAGGCTACACCTTC. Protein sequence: CASNLQAGDRLGYTF.

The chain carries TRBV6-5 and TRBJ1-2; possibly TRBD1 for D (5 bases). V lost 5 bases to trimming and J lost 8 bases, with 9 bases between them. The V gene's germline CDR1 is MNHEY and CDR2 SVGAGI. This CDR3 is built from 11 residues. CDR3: CASSTGGGYTF. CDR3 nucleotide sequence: TGTGCCAGCAGTACGGGGGGGGGCTACACCTTC.

The CDR3 is CASSSRQVKLTDTQYF. The CDR3 coding sequence is TGTGCCAGCAGCTCCCGACAGGTTAAGCTCACAGATACGCAGTATTTT. The chain has TRBV7-6 and TRBJ2-3; weak D call: TRBD1 (6 bases). The germline V gene has CDR1 SGHVS and CDR2 FNYEAQ. CDR3 length: 16 residues. The germline V and J ends were trimmed by 4 bases and 2 bases, with 16 bases remaining between them.

CDR3 loop: CASSPPRFRDRDAQETQYF. The CDR3 region has the DNA TGTGCCAGCAGCCCACCCCGCTTCCGGGACAGGGATGCTCAAGAGACCCAGTACTTC. The rearrangement joins TRBV11-3 to TRBJ2-5, with TRBD1 matching over 9 bases. Per germline, CDR1 SGHNT and CDR2 YENEEA. V trimming: 5 bases; J trimming: 2 bases; junction bases outside the gene matches: 18. This CDR3 comprises 19 residues.

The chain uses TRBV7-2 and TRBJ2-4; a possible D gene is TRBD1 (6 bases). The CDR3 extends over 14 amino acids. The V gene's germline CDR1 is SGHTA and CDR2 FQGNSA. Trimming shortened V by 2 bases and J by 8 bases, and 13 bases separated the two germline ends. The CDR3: CASSLNRVSDIQYF. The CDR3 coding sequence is TGTGCCAGCAGCTTAAACAGGGTTAGTGACATTCAGTACTTC.

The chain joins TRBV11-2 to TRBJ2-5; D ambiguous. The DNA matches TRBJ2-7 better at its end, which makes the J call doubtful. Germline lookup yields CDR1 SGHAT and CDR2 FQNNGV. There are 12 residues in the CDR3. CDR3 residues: CASSSPGYEQYF. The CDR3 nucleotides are TGTGCCAGCAGCTCCCCAGGCTACGAGCAGTACTTC.

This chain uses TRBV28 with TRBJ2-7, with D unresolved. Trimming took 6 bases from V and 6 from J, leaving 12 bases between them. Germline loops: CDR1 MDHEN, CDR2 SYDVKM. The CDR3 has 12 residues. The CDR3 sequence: CASRKLLTEQYF. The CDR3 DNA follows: TGTGCCAGCAGAAAACTCCTAACCGAGCAGTACTTC.

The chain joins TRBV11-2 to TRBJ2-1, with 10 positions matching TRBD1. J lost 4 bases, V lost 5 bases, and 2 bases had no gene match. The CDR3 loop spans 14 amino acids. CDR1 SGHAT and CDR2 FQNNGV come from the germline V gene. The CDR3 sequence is CASSPGQGYNEQFF. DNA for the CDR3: TGTGCCAGCAGCCCGGGACAGGGGTACAATGAGCAGTTCTTC.

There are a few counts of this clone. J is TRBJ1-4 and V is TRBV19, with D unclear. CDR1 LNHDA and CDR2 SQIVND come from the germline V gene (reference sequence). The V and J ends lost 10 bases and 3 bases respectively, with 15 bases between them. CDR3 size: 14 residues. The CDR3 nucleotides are TGTGCCACCGGTAGCATTTCGGCTAATGAAAAACTGTTTTTT. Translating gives CATGSISANEKLFF. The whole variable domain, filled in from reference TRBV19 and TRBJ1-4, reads DGGITQSPKYLFRKEGQNVTLSCEQNLNHDAMYWYRQDPGQGLRLIYYSQIVNDFQKGDIAEGYSVSREKKESFPLTVTSAQKNPTAFYLCATGSISANEKLFFGSGTQLSVL.

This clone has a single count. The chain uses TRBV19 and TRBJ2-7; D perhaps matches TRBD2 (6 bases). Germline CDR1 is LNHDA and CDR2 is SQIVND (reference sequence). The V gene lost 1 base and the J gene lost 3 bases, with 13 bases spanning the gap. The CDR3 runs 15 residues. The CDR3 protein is CASSIGRGFYYEQYF. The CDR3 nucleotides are TGTGCCAGTAGTATAGGGCGGGGCTTCTACTACGAGCAGTACTTC.

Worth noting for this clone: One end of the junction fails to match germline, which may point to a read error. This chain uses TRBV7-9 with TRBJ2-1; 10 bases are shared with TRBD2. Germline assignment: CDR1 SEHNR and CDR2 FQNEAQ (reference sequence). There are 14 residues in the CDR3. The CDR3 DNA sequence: TGTTCCAGCAGCTTAGTAAACGTGGTAGCGGGGGGGTTCTTC. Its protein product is CSSSLVNVVAGGFF.

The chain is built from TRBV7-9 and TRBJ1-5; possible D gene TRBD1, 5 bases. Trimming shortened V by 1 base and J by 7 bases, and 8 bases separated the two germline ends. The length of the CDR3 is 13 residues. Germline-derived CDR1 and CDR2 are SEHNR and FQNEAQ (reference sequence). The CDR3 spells CASSLGGGQPQHF. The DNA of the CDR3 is TGTGCCAGCAGCTTAGGGGGGGGACAGCCCCAGCATTTT.

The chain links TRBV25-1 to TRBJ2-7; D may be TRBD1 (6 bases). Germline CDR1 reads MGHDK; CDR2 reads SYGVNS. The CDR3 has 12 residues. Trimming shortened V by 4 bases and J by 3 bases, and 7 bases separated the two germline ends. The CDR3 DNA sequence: TGTGCCAGCAGTGCGGACAGCTACGAGCAGTACTTC. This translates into CASSADSYEQYF.

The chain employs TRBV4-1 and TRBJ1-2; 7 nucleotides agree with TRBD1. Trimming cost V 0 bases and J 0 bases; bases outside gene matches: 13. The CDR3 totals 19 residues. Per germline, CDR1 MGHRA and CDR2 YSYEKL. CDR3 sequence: CASSQDARTGAITNYGYTF. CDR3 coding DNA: TGCGCCAGCAGCCAAGATGCTCGGACAGGCGCCATTACTAACTATGGCTACACCTTC.

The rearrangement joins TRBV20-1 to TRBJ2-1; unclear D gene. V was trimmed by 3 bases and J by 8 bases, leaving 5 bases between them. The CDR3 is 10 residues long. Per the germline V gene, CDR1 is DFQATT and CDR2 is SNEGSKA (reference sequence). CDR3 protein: CSARSYEQFF. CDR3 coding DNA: TGCAGTGCTAGGAGTTATGAGCAGTTCTTC.

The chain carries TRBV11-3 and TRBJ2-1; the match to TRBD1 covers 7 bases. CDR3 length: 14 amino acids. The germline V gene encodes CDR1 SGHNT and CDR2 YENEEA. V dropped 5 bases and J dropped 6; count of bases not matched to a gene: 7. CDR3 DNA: TGTGCCAGCAGCAACAGGGACAGCACCAATGAGCAGTTCTTC. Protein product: CASSNRDSTNEQFF.

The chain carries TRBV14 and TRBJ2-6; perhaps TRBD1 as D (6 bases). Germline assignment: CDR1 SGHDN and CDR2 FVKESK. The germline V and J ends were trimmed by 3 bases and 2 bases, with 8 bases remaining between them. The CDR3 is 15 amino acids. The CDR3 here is CASSQNRAGANVLTF. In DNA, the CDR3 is TGTGCCAGCAGCCAGAACAGGGCTGGGGCCAACGTCCTGACTTTC.

The CDR3 nucleotides are TGTGCCAGCAGTACGGGGGACCCCTACGAGCAGTACTTC. Translation: CASSTGDPYEQYF. The genes are TRBV28 and TRBJ2-7; D might be TRBD2 (6 bases). The germline V gene has CDR1 MDHEN and CDR2 SYDVKM. The CDR3 loop spans 13 amino acids. With 5 bases removed from V and 2 bases from J, the gap between germline ends came to 10 bases. Filled out from reference TRBV28 and TRBJ2-7, the complete variable domain reads DVKVTQSSRYLVKRTGEKVFLECVQDMDHENMFWYRQDPGLGLRLIYFSYDVKMKEKGDIPEGYSVSREKKERFSLILESASTNQTSMYLCASSTGDPYEQYFGPGTRLTVT.

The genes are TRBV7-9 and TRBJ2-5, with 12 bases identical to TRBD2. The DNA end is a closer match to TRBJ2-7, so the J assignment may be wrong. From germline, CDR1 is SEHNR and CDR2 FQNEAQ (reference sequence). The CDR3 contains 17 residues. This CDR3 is CASSLSPGLAGTHEQYF. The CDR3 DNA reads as TGTGCCAGCAGCTTAAGCCCCGGACTAGCGGGAACCCACGAGCAGTACTTC.

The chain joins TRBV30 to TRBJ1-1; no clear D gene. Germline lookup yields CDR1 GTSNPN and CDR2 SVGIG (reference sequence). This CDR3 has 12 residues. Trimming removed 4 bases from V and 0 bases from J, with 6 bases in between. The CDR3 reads CAWNKLNTEAFF. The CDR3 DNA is TGTGCCTGGAACAAACTGAACACTGAAGCTTTCTTT.

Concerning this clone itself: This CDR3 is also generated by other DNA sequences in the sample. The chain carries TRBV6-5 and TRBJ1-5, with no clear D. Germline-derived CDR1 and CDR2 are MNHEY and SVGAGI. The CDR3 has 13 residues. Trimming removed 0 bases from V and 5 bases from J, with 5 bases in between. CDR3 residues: CASSYSRDQPQHF. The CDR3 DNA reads TGTGCCAGCAGTTACTCGAGAGATCAGCCCCAGCATTTT.